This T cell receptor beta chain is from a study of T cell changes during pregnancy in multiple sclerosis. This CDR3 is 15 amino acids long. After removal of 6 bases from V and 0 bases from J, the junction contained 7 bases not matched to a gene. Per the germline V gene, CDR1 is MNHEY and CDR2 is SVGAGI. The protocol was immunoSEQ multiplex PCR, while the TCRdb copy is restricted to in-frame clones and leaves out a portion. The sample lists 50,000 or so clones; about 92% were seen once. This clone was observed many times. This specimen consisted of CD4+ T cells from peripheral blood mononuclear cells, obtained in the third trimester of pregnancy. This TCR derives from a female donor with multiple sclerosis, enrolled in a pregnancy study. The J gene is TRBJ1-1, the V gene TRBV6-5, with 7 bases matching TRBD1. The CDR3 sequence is CASRYNRGMNTEAFF. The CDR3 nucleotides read TGTGCCAGCAGGTATAACAGGGGTATGAACACTGAAGCTTTCTTT.